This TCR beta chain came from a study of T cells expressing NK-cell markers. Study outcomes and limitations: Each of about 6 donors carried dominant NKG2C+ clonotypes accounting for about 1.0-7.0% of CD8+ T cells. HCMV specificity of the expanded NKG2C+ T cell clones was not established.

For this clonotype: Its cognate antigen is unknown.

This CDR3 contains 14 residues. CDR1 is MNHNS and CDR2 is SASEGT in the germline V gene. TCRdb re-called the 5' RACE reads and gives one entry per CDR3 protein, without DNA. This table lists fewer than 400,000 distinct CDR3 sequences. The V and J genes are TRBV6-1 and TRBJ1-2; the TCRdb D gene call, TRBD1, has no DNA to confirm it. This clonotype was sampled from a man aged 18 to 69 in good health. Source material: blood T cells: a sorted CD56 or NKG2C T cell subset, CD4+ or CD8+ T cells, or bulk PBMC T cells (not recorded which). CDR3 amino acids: CASKFRDRGYGYTF.